The T cell receptor beta chain under discussion was sequenced for a study of Tregs in tolerant kidney transplant recipients. CDR1 is LGHNA and CDR2 is YNFKEQ in the germline V gene. The CDR3 is 15 amino acids. Trimming took 2 bases from V and 2 from J; bases not matched to a gene: 1. The table came from immunoSEQ multiplex PCR; TCRdb's copy has only in-frame clones and leaves some out. Of some 62,000 clones in the sample, approximately 98% are singletons; the top ten hold 0.34%. The sequence was obtained from a human donor who received a combined kidney and bone marrow transplant. This chain joins TRBV4-2 and TRBJ2-7; 12 bases match TRBD2. The sequencing here drew on Tregs from blood, taken before the transplant. The CDR3 nucleotides are TGTGCCAGCAGCCAAAGGACTAGCGGGGCCTACGAGCAGTACTTC. Its protein product is CASSQRTSGAYEQYF.